Below are 18 T cell receptor beta chains sequenced from a single sample in a study of blood T cell repertoires in COVID-19 (dated by TCRdb to about 2020). Library prep was done by the immunoSEQ multiplex PCR assay. The table comes from immuneACCESS by way of TCRdb, which keeps in-frame sequences with V and J called. Part of the clones is missing from these tables; in studies checked, under half for an unresolved V gene and the rest for unknown reasons. Recorded for this sample are approximately 260,000 clones; over 70% of them occurred a single time. The top ten clonotypes cover 7.5% to 9% of the sample. Sequenced input: peripheral blood. These receptor sequences come from a human donor in a cohort sampled during active COVID-19.

In the case of this clone: Sequence at one end of the junction differs from germline and may be a read error. The gene calls are TRBV18 and TRBJ2-2; TRBD2 matches 9 bases. The CDR3 runs to 20 residues. Germline V gene sequence: CDR1 KGHSH, CDR2 LQKENI. The CDR3 coding sequence is TGTGCCAGCTCGCCACGTCGTCCTCTAGCGGGATCTCCTGGCACCGGGGAGCTGTTTTTT. This encodes CASSPRRPLAGSPGTGELFF.

This clone was detected only a few times. This sequence joins TRBV7-2 and TRBJ1-5; D is perhaps TRBD1 (5 bases). The CDR3 contains 16 residues. Looked up from germline, CDR1 is SGHTA and CDR2 is FQGNSA. The germline V and J ends were trimmed by 2 bases and 0 bases, with 11 bases remaining between them. This chain's CDR3 is CASSLFGGDSNQPQHF. CDR3 bases: TGTGCCAGCAGCTTATTCGGGGGGGATAGCAATCAGCCCCAGCATTTT. Full variable domain (missing parts from reference TRBV7-2 and TRBJ1-5): GAGVSQSPSNKVTEKGKDVELRCDPISGHTALYWYRQSLGQGLEFLIYFQGNSAPDKSGLPSDRFSAERTGGSVSTLTIQRTQQEDSAVYLCASSLFGGDSNQPQHFGDGTRLSIL.

This chain uses TRBV19 with TRBJ2-1; possible D gene TRBD2, 5 bases. In germline, CDR1 is LNHDA, CDR2 SQIVND (reference sequence). The V gene lost 3 bases and the J gene lost 6 bases, with 15 bases spanning the gap. The CDR3 length is 15 residues. The CDR3 coding sequence is TGTGCCAGTAGTATGATGGCTAGCCGATTCAATGAGCAGTTCTTC. This sequence encodes CASSMMASRFNEQFF. Drawing the rest from reference TRBV19 and TRBJ2-1, the complete variable domain is DGGITQSPKYLFRKEGQNVTLSCEQNLNHDAMYWYRQDPGQGLRLIYYSQIVNDFQKGDIAEGYSVSREKKESFPLTVTSAQKNPTAFYLCASSMMASRFNEQFFGPGTRLTVL.

The chain joins TRBV7-9 to TRBJ2-1, with 9 bases identical to TRBD1. The J segment lost 14 bases and the V segment lost 5 bases, leaving 10 bases of the junction unmatched. The CDR3 is 13 amino acids. CDR1 SEHNR and CDR2 FQNEAQ come from the germline V gene (reference sequence). CDR3 amino acids: CASSATNDRGEFF. The CDR3 DNA follows: TGTGCCAGCAGCGCTACCAATGACAGGGGGGAGTTCTTC. Based on the CDR3 plus reference TRBV7-9 and TRBJ2-1, the full variable domain is DTGVSQNPRHKITKRGQNVTFRCDPISEHNRLYWYRQTLGQGPEFLTYFQNEAQLEKSRLLSDRFSAERPKGSFSTLEIQRTEQGDSAMYLCASSATNDRGEFFGPGTRLTVL.

The chain employs TRBV24-1 and TRBJ2-1, with 16 nucleotides matching TRBD2. The J segment lost 2 bases and the V segment lost 5 bases, leaving 11 bases of the junction unmatched. The CDR3 consists of 20 residues. Germline loops: CDR1 KGHDR, CDR2 SFDVKD. In nucleotides, the CDR3 is TGTGCCACCAGTGGCCCGGGACTAGCGGGAGGGAAGGAGACCTACAATGAGCAGTTCTTC. Its translation is CATSGPGLAGGKETYNEQFF.

This chain links TRBV25-1 with TRBJ2-1; 8 bases align to TRBD2. Germline V gene sequence: CDR1 MGHDK, CDR2 SYGVNS. This CDR3 contains 17 residues. The V and J ends lost 2 bases and 0 bases, in that order; junction bases with no gene match: 6. CDR3 bases: TGTGCCAGCAGTGAACTAGCGGGTAAAACCTCCTACAATGAGCAGTTCTTC. It yields the protein CASSELAGKTSYNEQFF.

This clone was observed a single time. V usage is TRBV10-3 and J usage is TRBJ1-5; D gene ambiguous. The CDR3 spans 13 residues. Germline lookup yields CDR1 ENHRY and CDR2 SYGVKD. V was trimmed by 5 bases and J by 1 base, leaving 6 bases between them. The CDR3 coding sequence is TGTGCCATCAGTACAGAAAGCAATCAGCCCCAGCATTTT. This translates into CAISTESNQPQHF.

This clone showed up just a few times. The genes are TRBV28 and TRBJ2-5, with 8 bases identical to TRBD1. The length of the CDR3 is 15 residues. Germline CDR1 reads MDHEN; CDR2 reads SYDVKM. J was trimmed by 5 bases and V by 3 bases; bases with no gene match: 8. CDR3 DNA sequence: TGTGCCAGCAGTTTTTTCAGGGGGCGAGGCGAGACCCAGTACTTC. This codes for CASSFFRGRGETQYF.

This clone was observed a single time. The chain links TRBV7-8 to TRBJ1-6; 10 positions agree with TRBD1. Germline CDR1 is SGHVS and CDR2 is FQNEAQ. V dropped 6 bases and J dropped 13; count of bases not matched to a gene: 18. The CDR3 length is 17 residues. Written as DNA, the CDR3 is TGTGCCAGCAGGGTGGGACAGGGGCTCGCTACCACTTTCCCCCTCCACTTT. Translated, it gives CASRVGQGLATTFPLHF.

The chain joins TRBV9 to TRBJ2-2, with TRBD1 matching over 7 bases. The germline gives CDR1 SGDLS, CDR2 YYNGEE. The CDR3 consists of 16 residues. Trimming took 0 bases from V and 0 from J; bases not matched to a gene: 2. The CDR3, as DNA: TGTGCCAGCAGCGTAGATGGGACAGCGAACACCGGGGAGCTGTTTTTT. Translated: CASSVDGTANTGELFF.

Details on this clone: Distinct nucleotide sequences in the sample also encode this CDR3. The chain employs TRBV18 and TRBJ2-5, with a possible D match to TRBD1 (7 bases). The V gene's germline CDR1 is KGHSH and CDR2 LQKENI. Trimming left V 6 bases short and J 0 bases short, with 17 bases between. The CDR3 loop spans 16 amino acids. The CDR3 protein is CASSPDRDWYQETQYF. CDR3 DNA sequence: TGTGCCAGCTCGCCAGACAGGGACTGGTACCAAGAGACCCAGTACTTC.

The chain uses TRBV18 and TRBJ1-1; 7 bases align to TRBD1. The CDR3 extends over 14 amino acids. CDR1 and CDR2 from the germline V gene are KGHSH and LQKENI. V was pared by 4 bases and J by 1 base, with 3 bases of the junction left unmatched. The CDR3: CASSLTGRNTEAFF. The CDR3 DNA sequence: TGTGCCAGCTCACTGACAGGGCGGAACACTGAAGCTTTCTTT.

This chain connects TRBV29-1 to TRBJ2-4; D is uncertain. Per germline, CDR1 SQVTM and CDR2 ANQGSEA. The CDR3 totals 12 residues. V lost 4 bases and J lost 0, with 4 bases in between. The CDR3 loop reads CSVGQAKNIQYF. For the CDR3, the DNA is TGCAGCGTTGGACAAGCCAAAAACATTCAGTACTTC. The complete variable domain, with remaining parts taken from reference TRBV29-1 and TRBJ2-4, reads SAVISQKPSRDICQRGTSLTIQCQVDSQVTMMFWYRQQPGQSLTLIATANQGSEATYESGFVIDKFPISRPNLTFSTLTVSNMSPEDSSIYLCSVGQAKNIQYFGAGTRLSVL.

The chain recombines TRBV4-3 with TRBJ1-2; D gene ambiguous. The CDR3 has 15 amino acids. Trimming pared 0 bases from V and 4 bases from J, leaving 12 bases between. Germline V lookup: CDR1 LGHNA, CDR2 YSLEER. CDR3 DNA sequence: TGCGCCAGCAGCCAAGATAGGTTGTCGGGCTATGGCTACACCTTC. Translated, it gives CASSQDRLSGYGYTF.

V gene TRBV9 combines with J gene TRBJ2-1; 7 positions match TRBD1. V gave up 0 bases and J gave up 7 bases; unmatched junction bases: 4. The CDR3 runs 14 residues. Germline V CDR1 and CDR2: SGDLS, YYNGEE. CDR3 loop: CASSVATGVNEQFF. The CDR3 bases are TGTGCCAGCAGCGTAGCTACAGGGGTGAATGAGCAGTTCTTC.

This chain links TRBV4-1 with TRBJ2-7; perhaps TRBD2 as D (5 bases). The germline V gene has CDR1 MGHRA and CDR2 YSYEKL. The CDR3 loop spans 14 amino acids. V was cut by 4 bases and J by 4 bases, with 14 bases left in between. The CDR3 sequence is CASSREIGVYEQYF. The DNA for the CDR3 is TGCGCCAGCAGCCGAGAGATCGGGGTTTACGAGCAGTACTTC.

The CDR3 nucleotides are TGTGCCAGCAGCTCCTCTAGCGGGGGATACGAGCAGTACTTC. Its protein is CASSSSSGGYEQYF. The chain employs TRBV7-2 and TRBJ2-7; the match to TRBD2 covers 10 bases. Germline V lookup: CDR1 SGHTA, CDR2 FQGNSA. The CDR3 extends over 14 amino acids. V gave up 4 bases and J gave up 4 bases; unmatched junction bases: 4.

The chain carries TRBV2 and TRBJ2-1, with D possibly TRBD1 on 6 matching bases. The CDR3 covers 15 residues. Trimming pared 7 bases from V and 2 bases from J, leaving 15 bases between. Germline loops: CDR1 SNHLY, CDR2 FYNNEI. DNA for the CDR3: TGTGCCAGCACTCAACAGGGTCCCCCCTACAATGAGCAGTTCTTC. Its translation: CASTQQGPPYNEQFF.